Below, one T cell receptor beta chain is given with its context. TCRdb fed the RT-PCR reads into MiXCR, producing one record per CDR3 protein. The sample lists about 700,000 distinct CDR3 sequences, 14% occurring once. CDR3 size: 15 residues. Trimming at V came to 6 bases and at J to 11 bases, leaving 17 bases not matched to a gene. The rearrangement uses TRBV12-3 or TRBV12-4 and TRBJ2-5; 8 nucleotides align to TRBD1. This receptor was taken from a female donor in good health, serving as a healthy control. Sequenced sample: memory CD4+ T cells from blood. The CDR3 sequence is CASSPGQGGENEQYF. In DNA, the CDR3 is TGTGCCAGCAGCCCTGGACAGGGAGGAGAAAATGAGCAGTACTTC.